These 24 T cell receptor beta chains came from one sample sequenced in a study of OX40 agonist ivuxolimab in advanced cancers. The library was generated by the immunoSEQ multiplex PCR assay. TCRdb mirrors the immuneACCESS table, restricted to in-frame sequences. Some clones are absent from its copies; in checked studies, under half trace to an unresolved V gene, and the reason for the others is unknown. The sample profile shows 65,000 to 80,000 clones; around 85% of them were found once. The ten largest make up 0.68% of the sample. The sample in question was CD4+ or CD8+ T cells sorted from blood, obtained in a trial of the OX40 agonist ivuxolimab. The receptors shown here come from an adult with an advanced solid tumor such as melanoma, head and neck, liver or kidney cancer.

The rearrangement links TRBV4-3 to TRBJ2-7; D is perhaps TRBD2 (5 bases). Germline CDR1 reads LGHNA; CDR2 reads YSLEER. This CDR3 region has 15 residues. Between the trimmed V and J ends, which lost 4 bases and 3 bases, there was a span of 16 bases. CDR3 bases: TGCGCCAGCAGCCTCAACGGCGGGCCAAACTACGAGCAGTACTTC. Its translation: CASSLNGGPNYEQYF.

Only a few counts were recorded for this clone. The chain is built from TRBV2 and TRBJ2-1; TRBD1 matches at 11 bases. This CDR3 region has 12 residues. Germline trimming cut 6 bases from V and 15 bases from J; bases unmatched to any gene: 7. Germline loops: CDR1 SNHLY, CDR2 FYNNEI. CDR3 sequence reads: CASRDTGTGGFF. Written as DNA, the CDR3 is TGTGCCAGCAGGGATACCGGGACAGGGGGGTTCTTC.

The chain combines TRBV7-9 with TRBJ1-2; D remains ambiguous. From germline, CDR1 is SEHNR and CDR2 FQNEAQ (reference sequence). V lost 0 bases, J lost 2 bases, and 10 bases lay in between. This CDR3 comprises 15 residues. CDR3 protein: CASSLAGSTNYGYTF. DNA for the CDR3: TGTGCCAGCAGCTTAGCTGGCAGCACCAACTATGGCTACACCTTC. Complete variable domain (other parts from reference TRBV7-9 and TRBJ1-2): DTGVSQNPRHKITKRGQNVTFRCDPISEHNRLYWYRQTLGQGPEFLTYFQNEAQLEKSRLLSDRFSAERPKGSFSTLEIQRTEQGDSAMYLCASSLAGSTNYGYTFGSGTRLTVV.

Judged by abundance, this clone is medium-sized. The identical CDR3 is also encoded by other nucleotide sequences in the sample. V gene TRBV7-8 combines with J gene TRBJ2-7; the D gene is possibly TRBD2 (7 bases). The CDR3 loop spans 18 amino acids. Trimming pared 4 bases from V and 3 bases from J, leaving 25 bases between. Germline V lookup: CDR1 SGHVS, CDR2 FQNEAQ. The CDR3 DNA reads TGTGCCAGCAGCTCCAAGGGGAGGGGGGCCGGCCGGGGCTACGAGCAGTACTTC. It yields the protein CASSSKGRGAGRGYEQYF.

The chain links TRBV11-2 to TRBJ2-7, with D unresolved. Trimming removed 0 bases at V and 3 bases at J, with 3 bases between. The CDR3 extends over 12 amino acids. Per the germline V gene, CDR1 is SGHAT and CDR2 is FQNNGV. CDR3 DNA: TGTGCCAGCAGCTTAGATTTCTACGAGCAGTACTTC. Amino acid sequence: CASSLDFYEQYF. The full variable domain, its missing parts supplied by reference TRBV11-2 and TRBJ2-7, is EAGVAQSPRYKIIEKRQSVAFWCNPISGHATLYWYQQILGQGPKLLIQFQNNGVVDDSQLPKDRFSAERLKGVDSTLKIQPAKLEDSAVYLCASSLDFYEQYFGPGTRLTVT.

The rearrangement joins TRBV19 to TRBJ1-5; no firm D call. With 6 bases removed from V and 7 bases from J, the gap between germline ends came to 16 bases. Germline loops: CDR1 LNHDA, CDR2 SQIVND (reference sequence). This CDR3 has 14 residues. The CDR3 sequence: CASRWAGSRQPQHF. CDR3 sequence (DNA): TGTGCCAGTAGGTGGGCAGGTTCCCGGCAGCCCCAGCATTTT.

The chain joins TRBV19 to TRBJ2-7; 12 bases are a match to TRBD2. The CDR3 is made up of 16 amino acids. CDR1 is LNHDA, CDR2 SQIVND, per germline (reference sequence). Trimming cost V 5 bases and J 2 bases; bases outside gene matches: 7. CDR3 in amino acids: CASSSETSGGPYEQYF. CDR3 in DNA: TGTGCCAGTAGTTCAGAGACTAGCGGGGGTCCCTACGAGCAGTACTTC. The full variable domain, rest sourced from reference TRBV19 and TRBJ2-7, is DGGITQSPKYLFRKEGQNVTLSCEQNLNHDAMYWYRQDPGQGLRLIYYSQIVNDFQKGDIAEGYSVSREKKESFPLTVTSAQKNPTAFYLCASSSETSGGPYEQYFGPGTRLTVT.

This sequence joins TRBV18 and TRBJ2-1, with 8 bases aligning to TRBD2. Germline trimming cut 0 bases from V and 7 bases from J; bases unmatched to any gene: 5. Germline values: CDR1 KGHSH, CDR2 LQKENI. This CDR3 comprises 15 residues. The CDR3 loop reads CASSPPSIAGNEQFF. The CDR3 DNA sequence: TGTGCCAGCTCACCACCCAGTATAGCGGGGAATGAGCAGTTCTTC.

This clone is a singleton in its sample. In DNA, the CDR3 is TGTGCCAGCAGTCACCGGACAAGAGCTTTCTTT. It encodes CASSHRTRAFF. The chain couples TRBV6-5 to TRBJ1-1, with D possibly TRBD1 on 5 matching bases. CDR3 length equals 11 residues. Trimming took 5 bases from V and 10 from J, leaving 11 bases between them. Germline values: CDR1 MNHEY, CDR2 SVGAGI.

CDR3 DNA sequence: TGTGCCAGCTCACAGGGGGATGGCGCCCCCTACGAGCAGTACTTC. Translated, it gives CASSQGDGAPYEQYF. The chain uses TRBV18 and TRBJ2-7; the D gene is possibly TRBD1 (6 bases). CDR1 KGHSH and CDR2 LQKENI come from the germline V gene. The CDR3 consists of 15 residues. V lost 4 bases and J lost 2, with 15 bases in between.

This chain links TRBV6-6 with TRBJ2-1; D gene ambiguous. The germline V and J ends were trimmed by 6 bases and 9 bases, with 9 bases remaining between them. The CDR3 covers 11 residues. CDR1 is MNHNY, CDR2 SVGAGI, per germline (reference sequence). The CDR3 nucleotides read TGTGCCAGCAGCCACGTGAGTGAGCAGTTCTTC. Translation: CASSHVSEQFF.

The V and J genes are TRBV4-3 and TRBJ1-2; D not certain. There are 16 residues in the CDR3. CDR1 and CDR2 (germline): LGHNA, YSLEER. Trimming took off 1 base at V and 9 bases at J, with 21 bases between the two ends. The CDR3 region has the DNA TGCGCCAGCAGCCAAGCGGGCCGAGACCATTGGAATCGCTACACCTTC. Encoded protein: CASSQAGRDHWNRYTF.

This clone was counted between two and nine times. This chain connects TRBV5-1 to TRBJ2-7, with a tentative D call TRBD1 (5 bases). V lost 0 bases, J lost 2 bases, and 6 bases lay in between. The germline gives CDR1 SGHRS, CDR2 YFSETQ. This CDR3 contains 13 residues. CDR3 DNA: TGCGCCAGCAGCTTGGAGGGGACCTACGAGCAGTACTTC. Translated, it gives CASSLEGTYEQYF. Combining the CDR3 with reference TRBV5-1 and TRBJ2-7 gives the whole variable domain KAGVTQTPRYLIKTRGQQVTLSCSPISGHRSVSWYQQTPGQGLQFLFEYFSETQRNKGNFPGRFSGRQFSNSRSEMNVSTLELGDSALYLCASSLEGTYEQYFGPGTRLTVT.

V gene TRBV6-5 combines with J gene TRBJ2-1, with D uncertain. CDR1 is MNHEY, CDR2 SVGAGI, per germline. With 0 bases removed from V and 6 bases from J, the gap between germline ends came to 6 bases. The CDR3 contains 13 residues. The CDR3 DNA reads TGTGCCAGCAGTTACTCGCCCCTCAATGAGCAGTTCTTC. Its translation: CASSYSPLNEQFF.

Only one count was recorded for this clone. This chain links TRBV7-2 with TRBJ1-5; D gene uncertain. Germline CDR1 SGHTA, CDR2 FQGNSA. V was shortened by 0 bases and J by 4 bases, with 10 bases between the two germline ends. The CDR3 is 15 amino acids. The CDR3 nucleotides read TGTGCCAGCAGCTTAGCGGGCGACGGAAATCAGCCCCAGCATTTT. It encodes CASSLAGDGNQPQHF.

The J gene is TRBJ2-7, the V gene TRBV7-6, with D unclear. Germline-derived CDR1 and CDR2 are SGHVS and FNYEAQ. Trimming removed 1 base at V and 0 bases at J, with 7 bases between. There are 14 residues in the CDR3. The CDR3 bases are TGTGCCAGCAGCTTAGTTAGCAGCTCCTACGAGCAGTACTTC. It translates to CASSLVSSSYEQYF.

V gene TRBV11-2 combines with J gene TRBJ1-1; perhaps TRBD1 as D (5 bases). Per germline, CDR1 SGHAT and CDR2 FQNNGV. Trimming pared 3 bases from V and 0 bases from J, leaving 11 bases between. The CDR3 sequence is 15 residues long. Here the CDR3 DNA reads TGTGCCAGCAGCTTTCTAGGGGCTCTGAACACTGAAGCTTTCTTT. Translation gives CASSFLGALNTEAFF.

The chain is built from TRBV7-2 and TRBJ1-1; D unresolved. CDR3 length equals 13 residues. The V gene's germline CDR1 is SGHTA and CDR2 FQGNSA. The ends were cut back, 3 bases at V and 1 base at J, with 6 bases in the middle. For the CDR3, the DNA is TGTGCCAGCAGCTTTCGACAGAACACTGAAGCTTTCTTT. Translation: CASSFRQNTEAFF.

The V call is TRBV6-5, the J call TRBJ1-2, with D possibly matching TRBD1 (6 bases). The CDR3 length is 14 residues. In germline, CDR1 is MNHEY, CDR2 SVGAGI. Trimming left V 6 bases short and J 6 bases short, with 17 bases between. CDR3 loop: CASRFLDRLHGYTF. The CDR3 DNA follows: TGTGCCAGCAGGTTTTTGGACAGATTACATGGCTACACCTTC.

This chain joins TRBV9 and TRBJ1-1; D remains unclear. CDR3 length equals 13 residues. Germline CDR1 SGDLS, CDR2 YYNGEE. V lost 0 bases and J lost 1, with 4 bases in between. The CDR3 loop reads CASSVDQNTEAFF. The CDR3 DNA reads as TGTGCCAGCAGCGTAGATCAGAACACTGAAGCTTTCTTT.

The V call is TRBV7-8, the J call TRBJ2-2; a possible D gene is TRBD1 (5 bases). The ends were cut back, 3 bases at V and 6 bases at J, with 8 bases in the middle. CDR1 and CDR2 (germline): SGHVS, FQNEAQ. The CDR3 spans 13 residues. The CDR3 region is CASSFRVSGELFF. DNA of the CDR3: TGTGCCAGCAGCTTCAGGGTCTCCGGGGAGCTGTTTTTT.

This chain connects TRBV29-1 to TRBJ2-5; weak D call: TRBD2 (6 bases). Trimming took off 4 bases at V and 2 bases at J, with 8 bases between the two ends. The CDR3 spans 12 residues. Germline values: CDR1 SQVTM, CDR2 ANQGSEA. The CDR3 DNA follows: TGCAGCGTTGGAGCGGGTCAAGAGACCCAGTACTTC. Translating it yields CSVGAGQETQYF.

The chain uses TRBV18 and TRBJ2-3; TRBD2 is a possible D gene (5 bases). Germline CDR1 is KGHSH and CDR2 is LQKENI. The V and J ends lost 1 base and 7 bases respectively, with 9 bases between them. The CDR3 covers 13 residues. CDR3 in DNA: TGTGCCAGCTCACCACTAGCGAGCCATACGCAGTATTTT. Protein: CASSPLASHTQYF.

This chain links TRBV5-4 with TRBJ2-5; D is possibly TRBD2 (6 bases). With 8 bases removed from V and 1 base from J, the gap between germline ends came to 21 bases. The CDR3 is made up of 16 amino acids. The V gene's germline CDR1 is SGHNT and CDR2 YYREEE (reference sequence). The chain's CDR3 is CASHEEGRGLQETQYF. CDR3 coding DNA: TGTGCCAGTCACGAGGAGGGGCGAGGCCTCCAAGAGACCCAGTACTTC.